The 23 T cell receptor beta chains below all came from one sample that was sequenced in a study of shared clonotypes between healthy human individuals. Only in-frame clones appear in the TCRdb table, and some are missing; sequencing was by immunoSEQ multiplex PCR. Of about 710,000 clones in the sample, less than 80% were seen once. The sequenced sample was memory CD4+ T cells sorted from blood. Subset: CD45RA-negative fraction. The source of these receptors is a woman under 40 in good health.

The chain is built from TRBV5-1 and TRBJ2-1; 12 nucleotides match TRBD2. CDR1 is SGHRS and CDR2 is YFSETQ in the germline V gene. The CDR3 length is 16 residues. The trim removed 6 bases at V and 10 bases at J, leaving 14 bases unmatched. The CDR3 is CASNPTSGRPVEEQFF. Written as DNA, the CDR3 is TGCGCCAGCAACCCGACTAGCGGGAGACCAGTTGAAGAGCAGTTCTTC.

The CDR3 spells CASSPGGASGANVLTF. The CDR3 nucleotides are TGCGCCAGCAGCCCGGGGGGGGCCTCTGGGGCCAACGTCCTGACTTTC. The chain uses TRBV4-1 and TRBJ2-6; 8 positions match TRBD2. The trim removed 4 bases at V and 0 bases at J, leaving 2 bases unmatched. Looked up from germline, CDR1 is MGHRA and CDR2 is YSYEKL. The CDR3 has 16 residues.

This chain connects TRBV19 to TRBJ1-5; perhaps TRBD1 as D (5 bases). V was shortened by 0 bases and J by 0 bases, with 9 bases between the two germline ends. The CDR3 runs 16 residues. Germline V gene sequence: CDR1 LNHDA, CDR2 SQIVND (reference sequence). The CDR3 sequence: CASSIEGEHSNQPQHF. CDR3 nucleotide sequence: TGTGCCAGTAGTATAGAGGGGGAGCATAGCAATCAGCCCCAGCATTTT.

The rearrangement uses TRBV29-1 and TRBJ2-1; D unresolved. Trimming left V 1 base short and J 9 bases short, with 7 bases between. Germline V lookup: CDR1 SQVTM, CDR2 ANQGSEA. The CDR3 consists of 11 residues. CDR3 sequence reads: CSVEGVSEQFF. The DNA for the CDR3 is TGCAGCGTTGAAGGGGTATCTGAGCAGTTCTTC.

The J gene is TRBJ1-1, the V gene TRBV15; D not resolved. Germline values: CDR1 LNHNV, CDR2 YYDKDF (reference sequence). This CDR3 has 13 amino acids. Trimming shortened V by 0 bases and J by 9 bases, and 11 bases separated the two germline ends. CDR3 sequence reads: CATSRDGQGKAFF. CDR3 nucleotide sequence: TGTGCCACCAGCAGAGACGGGCAAGGAAAAGCTTTCTTT.

V is TRBV20-1 and J is TRBJ2-3, with a possible D match to TRBD2 (5 bases). V was shortened by 6 bases and J by 12 bases, with 16 bases between the two germline ends. CDR1 and CDR2 from the germline V gene are DFQATT and SNEGSKA (reference sequence). The CDR3 runs to 11 residues. The CDR3 here is CSAPLLEFQYF. DNA of the CDR3: TGCAGTGCCCCTCTACTAGAATTTCAGTATTTT.

Concerning this clone itself: Given a much more abundant clone one base away, this may be a read error. This rearrangement joins TRBV7-9 to TRBJ1-1; 8 bases match TRBD1. The CDR3 spans 15 residues. Unmatched junction bases numbered 5, after V lost 2 bases and J lost 3 bases. Germline V lookup: CDR1 SEHNR, CDR2 FQNEAQ (reference sequence). The CDR3 sequence: CASSLWTGRDTEAFF. CDR3 in DNA: TGTGCCAGCAGCTTATGGACAGGGAGGGACACTGAAGCTTTCTTT. Full variable domain (rest looked up from reference TRBV7-9 and TRBJ1-1): DTGVSQNPRHKITKRGQNVTFRCDPISEHNRLYWYRQTLGQGPEFLTYFQNEAQLEKSRLLSDRFSAERPKGSFSTLEIQRTEQGDSAMYLCASSLWTGRDTEAFFGQGTRLTVV.

The chain has TRBV18 and TRBJ1-2; 7 bases fit TRBD1. V gave up 3 bases and J gave up 5 bases; unmatched junction bases: 6. The germline V gene has CDR1 KGHSH and CDR2 LQKENI. This CDR3 is 14 amino acids long. DNA of the CDR3: TGTGCCAGCTCACCGCCCGACAGGGAATATGGCTACACCTTC. This translates into CASSPPDREYGYTF. Filled out from reference TRBV18 and TRBJ1-2, the complete variable domain reads NAGVMQNPRHLVRRRGQEARLRCSPMKGHSHVYWYRQLPEEGLKFMVYLQKENIIDESGMPKERFSAEFPKEGPSILRIQQVVRGDSAAYFCASSPPDREYGYTFGSGTRLTVV.

The chain couples TRBV4-1 to TRBJ1-2; the match to TRBD1 covers 11 bases. Looked up from germline, CDR1 is MGHRA and CDR2 is YSYEKL. The CDR3 totals 15 residues. J gave up 8 bases and V 1 base, and 6 bases lay outside the gene matches. The DNA of the CDR3 is TGCGCCAGCAGCCAAGGCGGACAGGGGGCGTTGGGCTACACCTTC. Residues: CASSQGGQGALGYTF.

This clone was observed a few times. This sequence joins TRBV5-1 and TRBJ2-3, with 8 bases lining up with TRBD2. The CDR3 consists of 16 residues. CDR1 and CDR2 (germline): SGHRS, YFSETQ. V lost 5 bases and J lost 7; bases outside the gene matches: 15. CDR3 nucleotide sequence: TGCGCCAGCAGGGTGGACTCTGCGGGAGGCCTCTATACGCAGTATTTT. It yields the protein CASRVDSAGGLYTQYF.

This clone has only a few counts. The V and J genes are TRBV14 and TRBJ2-6, with D possibly matching TRBD1 (7 bases). In germline, CDR1 is SGHDN, CDR2 FVKESK. This CDR3 has 17 amino acids. Deletions cut 3 bases from V and 0 bases from J, with 12 bases between. CDR3 region: CASSHRRDSSGANVLTF. The CDR3 bases are TGTGCCAGCAGCCACCGGCGGGACAGCTCTGGGGCCAACGTCCTGACTTTC.

The chain links TRBV28 to TRBJ2-6, with TRBD1 as a possible D gene (6 bases). The length of the CDR3 is 15 residues. Per germline, CDR1 MDHEN and CDR2 SYDVKM. The germline V and J ends were trimmed by 5 bases and 4 bases, with 12 bases remaining between them. CDR3: CASSPTGMGANVLTF. The DNA for the CDR3 is TGTGCCAGCAGTCCTACAGGGATGGGGGCCAACGTCCTGACTTTC.

This clone appeared many times. This chain connects TRBV29-1 to TRBJ1-2; 9 bases are a match to TRBD1. Germline V gene lookup returns CDR1 SQVTM and CDR2 ANQGSEA. The trim removed 2 bases at V and 7 bases at J, leaving 8 bases unmatched. This CDR3 comprises 14 residues. DNA of the CDR3: TGCAGCGTTGAACAGTCCGGGACAGGGACTGGCTACACCTTC. Translated, it gives CSVEQSGTGTGYTF.

In regard to this clone: Other DNA sequences from this sample encode an identical CDR3 as well. This chain joins TRBV5-1 and TRBJ2-2; maybe TRBD2 (5 bases). The V and J ends lost 4 bases and 5 bases respectively, with 9 bases between them. In germline, CDR1 is SGHRS, CDR2 YFSETQ. The CDR3 extends over 13 amino acids. The CDR3 sequence: CASSPGSTGELFF. CDR3 DNA: TGCGCCAGCAGCCCGGGAAGTACCGGGGAGCTGTTTTTT.

The chain links TRBV27 to TRBJ2-5; TRBD2 matches 10 bases. The CDR3 is made up of 18 amino acids. The J segment lost 4 bases and the V segment lost 4 bases, leaving 15 bases of the junction unmatched. Germline values: CDR1 MNHEY, CDR2 SMNVEV (reference sequence). For the CDR3, the DNA is TGTGCCAGCAGTTCCTCTCCACCGGGACTAGCGCTAATAGAGACCCAGTACTTC. Translating gives CASSSSPPGLALIETQYF.

This clone was found once. V gene TRBV5-1 combines with J gene TRBJ2-5, with 8 bases lining up with TRBD2. Trimming at V came to 4 bases and at J to 2 bases, leaving 10 bases not matched to a gene. CDR3 length: 16 amino acids. The germline V gene encodes CDR1 SGHRS and CDR2 YFSETQ. Here the CDR3 reads CASSLGRSGGQETQYF. In DNA form, the CDR3 reads TGCGCCAGCAGCCTGGGAAGGAGCGGGGGTCAAGAGACCCAGTACTTC.

The rearrangement joins TRBV9 to TRBJ2-3, with 9 bases that match TRBD1. Germline lookup yields CDR1 SGDLS and CDR2 YYNGEE. V lost 0 bases, J lost 0 bases, and 5 bases stayed unmatched. This CDR3 has 17 residues. CDR3 nucleotide sequence: TGTGCCAGCAGCGTAGGGTTGGGGACAGGGAGCACAGATACGCAGTATTTT. Its translation: CASSVGLGTGSTDTQYF.

The chain has TRBV28 and TRBJ1-2; TRBD1 might be the D (6 bases). The germline V gene encodes CDR1 MDHEN and CDR2 SYDVKM. The CDR3 runs 15 residues. V was trimmed by 5 bases and J by 1 base, leaving 14 bases between them. CDR3 nucleotide sequence: TGTGCCAGCAGTCGCTACAGGGATGGTAACTATGGCTACACCTTC. Translation: CASSRYRDGNYGYTF.

The chain joins TRBV6-1 to TRBJ2-1; TRBD1 is a possible D gene (6 bases). The V end lost 8 bases, the J end lost 6 bases, and 17 bases lay between the germline ends. Germline V gene data show CDR1 as MNHNS and CDR2 as SASEGT. The CDR3 consists of 14 residues. The CDR3 sequence: CASHKTGISNEQFF. CDR3 coding DNA: TGTGCCAGCCATAAAACAGGGATCAGCAATGAGCAGTTCTTC.

The rearrangement uses TRBV6-1 and TRBJ2-3, with TRBD1 matching 10 bases. The germline CDR1 and CDR2 sequences are MNHNS and SASEGT. The CDR3 is 13 residues long. The trim removed 8 bases at V and 1 base at J, leaving 0 bases unmatched. This CDR3 is CASGTGGTDTQYF. In DNA, the CDR3 is TGTGCCAGCGGGACAGGGGGCACAGATACGCAGTATTTT.

This chain connects TRBV6-5 to TRBJ2-2, with 10 bases fitting TRBD1. The CDR3 is 15 residues long. V lost 5 bases to trimming and J lost 5 bases; unmatched junction nucleotides: 5. In germline, CDR1 is MNHEY, CDR2 SVGAGI. The CDR3 sequence: CASSKTGGRTGELFF. CDR3 coding DNA: TGTGCCAGCAGTAAGACAGGGGGCAGGACCGGGGAGCTGTTTTTT.

The chain links TRBV9 to TRBJ1-5; TRBD1 aligns across 7 bases. The CDR3 is 15 amino acids. The trim removed 4 bases at V and 5 bases at J, leaving 9 bases unmatched. Germline V CDR1 and CDR2: SGDLS, YYNGEE. In DNA form, the CDR3 reads TGTGCCAGCAGCACGTTACAGGGGTCTCATCAGCCCCAGCATTTT. This encodes CASSTLQGSHQPQHF.

The chain combines TRBV4-1 with TRBJ2-3; D possibly uses TRBD1 or TRBD2 (5 bases each). Trimming stripped 0 bases from V and 1 base from J, with 20 bases between. The CDR3 spans 19 residues. CDR1 and CDR2 (germline): MGHRA, YSYEKL. The CDR3 DNA follows: TGCGCCAGCAGCCAAGATTGGGCAGGGAGTGTCTCTCGCACAGATACGCAGTATTTT. Translated, it gives CASSQDWAGSVSRTDTQYF.